Listed here are 25 T cell receptor beta chains from one sample, sequenced in a study of regulatory T cells in long-lasting Graves disease. According to the study, TCR beta libraries were built with iRepertoire HTBI primers and CDR3-region Arm-PCR. In TCRdb, the multiplex PCR reads were re-called with MiXCR into one record per CDR3 protein. This sample has 400,000 to 450,000 distinct CDR3 sequences, with around a quarter found just once. The time point was: persistent/refractory GD, antithyroid drugs over 5 years with positive TRAb. Extracted PBMC RNA gave rise to the TCR library. The material was peripheral blood mononuclear cells (PBMCs), obtained when the disease was refractory, from a patient treated with antithyroid drugs. These receptors originate from a female donor with Graves disease.

This chain uses TRBV5-1 with TRBJ2-2; perhaps D is TRBD1 or TRBD2 (5 bases each). CDR1 is SGHRS, CDR2 YFSETQ, per germline. The CDR3 covers 14 residues. Trimming left V 2 bases short and J 6 bases short, with 11 bases between. The CDR3 nucleotides are TGCGCCAGCAGCTTAGTCGGGGCACCCGGGGAGCTGTTTTTT. It codes for CASSLVGAPGELFF.

Of note for this clonotype: Since a much larger clone is just one base distant, this may be a read error. No conserved phenylalanine or tryptophan ends this CDR3, so it is likely a read error. The rearrangement joins TRBV5-1 to TRBJ2-2; D is unresolved. The germline V gene has CDR1 SGHRS and CDR2 YFSETQ. Trimming cost V 2 bases and J 0 bases, with 11 bases left between them. The CDR3 spans 16 residues. The CDR3 reads CASSFLGSANTGELFL. The CDR3 nucleotides are TGCGCCAGCAGCTTCCTGGGCAGCGCGAACACCGGGGAGCTGTTTCTT.

V and J are TRBV2 and TRBJ1-2; D uncertain. V was pared by 6 bases and J by 0 bases, with 14 bases between. Germline V gene data show CDR1 as SNHLY and CDR2 as FYNNEI. CDR3 length: 15 amino acids. CDR3 in amino acids: CASSYTGPANYGYTF. Written as DNA, the CDR3 is TGTGCCAGCAGCTATACCGGGCCAGCTAACTATGGCTACACCTTC.

The chain joins TRBV12-3 or TRBV12-4 to TRBJ2-7; D remains ambiguous. V was pared by 6 bases and J by 7 bases, with 16 bases between. CDR3 length: 13 residues. The DNA for the CDR3 is TGTGCCAGCAGAGAGTCCGGGCTCGGGGAGCAGTACTTC. Its protein is CASRESGLGEQYF.

The chain links TRBV6-2 or TRBV6-3 to TRBJ2-7, with D possibly matching TRBD2 (7 bases). CDR1 and CDR2 (germline): MNHEY, SVGEGT. V was trimmed by 8 bases and J by 2 bases, leaving 13 bases between them. The CDR3 runs to 13 residues. The CDR3 protein is CASGKGGAYEQYF. The CDR3, as DNA: TGTGCCAGCGGGAAGGGGGGGGCCTACGAGCAGTACTTC.

This clonotype was recorded many times. The chain links TRBV2 to TRBJ1-2; D unclear. The CDR3 extends over 17 amino acids. Between the trimmed V and J ends, which lost 7 bases and 4 bases, there was a span of 25 bases. Germline V gene sequence: CDR1 SNHLY, CDR2 FYNNEI. The CDR3 coding sequence is TGTGCCAGCACTCGACCCAGCAAGTTCGTTCGGGGCTATGGCTACACCTTC. As protein: CASTRPSKFVRGYGYTF. The full variable domain, in which reference TRBV2 and TRBJ1-2 provide the parts outside the CDR3, is EPEVTQTPSHQVTQMGQEVILRCVPISNHLYFYWYRQILGQKVEFLVSFYNNEISEKSEIFDDQFSVERPDGSNFTLKIRSTKLEDSAMYFCASTRPSKFVRGYGYTFGSGTRLTVV.

This clonotype was detected ten times or more. The chain recombines TRBV28 with TRBJ1-6; no reliable D call. V was pared by 6 bases and J by 3 bases, with 15 bases between. Germline CDR1 reads MDHEN; CDR2 reads SYDVKM. This CDR3 spans 16 amino acids. DNA of the CDR3: TGTGCCAGCAGCCGGGGTCGGGTTGACTATAATTCACCCCTCCACTTT. As protein: CASSRGRVDYNSPLHF.

About this clonotype: Just one base apart from a much larger clone, this may be a read error. This likely comes from a read error, as the CDR3 has no conserved phenylalanine or tryptophan at its end. In nucleotides, the CDR3 is TGTGCCAGCACCGCGGACCGGGACGCGGCCCGGGGGCTGTTTCTT. Residues: CASTADRDAARGLFL. The chain is built from TRBV6-2 or TRBV6-3 and TRBJ2-2, with D possibly called TRBD1 or TRBD2 (5 bases each). With 7 bases removed from V and 13 bases from J, the gap between germline ends came to 25 bases. Germline V gene data show CDR1 as MNHEY and CDR2 as SVGEGT. The CDR3 loop spans 15 amino acids.

In its sample, this clonotype was seen many times. This chain connects TRBV6-1 to TRBJ1-5; no clear D gene. The CDR3 sequence is 14 residues long. Looked up from germline, CDR1 is MNHNS and CDR2 is SASEGT. Trimming left V 5 bases short and J 4 bases short, with 12 bases between. CDR3 region: CASSMRISNQPQHF. The CDR3 DNA reads as TGTGCCAGCAGTATGAGGATCTCAAATCAGCCCCAGCATTTT.

This chain joins TRBV28 and TRBJ2-2; either TRBD1 or TRBD2 may supply D (6 bases each). The CDR3 is made up of 18 amino acids. Deletions cut 5 bases from V and 0 bases from J, with 19 bases between. The germline V gene encodes CDR1 MDHEN and CDR2 SYDVKM. DNA of the CDR3: TGTGCCAGCAGTCCATCCCGGTGGGGGGCGGCGAACACCGGGGAGCTGTTTTTT. Protein sequence: CASSPSRWGAANTGELFF.

This clonotype was seen only a few times. The chain joins TRBV5-1 to TRBJ2-7; D perhaps matches TRBD2 (6 bases). This CDR3 comprises 13 residues. CDR1 is SGHRS and CDR2 is YFSETQ in the germline V gene. The V and J ends lost 0 bases and 7 bases respectively, with 11 bases between them. This CDR3 is CASSLGGMKEQYF. CDR3 nucleotide sequence: TGCGCCAGCAGCTTGGGCGGGATGAAGGAGCAGTACTTC.

This clonotype was seen at least ten times. J is TRBJ2-5 and V is TRBV12-3 or TRBV12-4; D gene unclear. The CDR3 is 12 amino acids. V lost 2 bases and J lost 5, with 6 bases in between. The CDR3: CASSLIGETQYF. CDR3 coding DNA: TGTGCCAGCAGTTTAATAGGGGAGACCCAGTACTTC.

This clonotype was seen at least ten times. The J gene is TRBJ1-2, the V gene TRBV15; weak D call: TRBD1 (5 bases). Trimming shortened V by 2 bases and J by 6 bases, and 16 bases separated the two germline ends. The CDR3 runs to 15 residues. Germline CDR1 and CDR2: LNHNV and YYDKDF (reference sequence). The CDR3 DNA follows: TGTGCCACCAGCAGACCCAGCGGGGGAAGAGATGGCTACACCTTC. Translation gives CATSRPSGGRDGYTF.

This clonotype was picked up a small number of times. The rearrangement joins TRBV7-2 to TRBJ2-5; a weak D match, TRBD2 (6 bases). The length of the CDR3 is 15 residues. Trimming stripped 5 bases from V and 1 base from J, with 14 bases between. CDR1 is SGHTA, CDR2 FQGNSA, per germline. The CDR3 DNA follows: TGTGCCAGCAGCCGGGGGTCCAGGCCCCAAGAGACCCAGTACTTC. This encodes CASSRGSRPQETQYF.

This clonotype was counted at least ten times. The J gene is TRBJ2-5, the V gene TRBV6-1, with 14 bases identical to TRBD2. Unmatched junction bases numbered 9, after V lost 6 bases and J lost 3 bases. This CDR3 has 17 amino acids. Germline assignment: CDR1 MNHNS and CDR2 SASEGT. CDR3 sequence (DNA): TGTGCCAGCAGGCGAGAACGACTAGCGGGAGGGAAAGAGACCCAGTACTTC. This translates into CASRRERLAGGKETQYF.

The chain recombines TRBV29-1 with TRBJ2-2, with 8 positions matching TRBD1. Losses at the gene ends were 7 bases for V and 3 bases for J; bases not matched to a gene: 4. Germline loops: CDR1 SQVTM, CDR2 ANQGSEA. This CDR3 has 13 amino acids. CDR3 region: CSARTGYTGELFF. CDR3 bases: TGCAGCGCTCGGACAGGGTACACCGGGGAGCTGTTTTTT.

This clonotype has a handful of counts. V is TRBV6-1 and J is TRBJ1-3; a weak D match, TRBD1 (5 bases). V was pared by 6 bases and J by 0 bases, with 9 bases between. Germline V gene sequence: CDR1 MNHNS, CDR2 SASEGT. The CDR3 contains 14 residues. CDR3 nucleotide sequence: TGTGCCAGCAGGGTACAGGTCTCTGGAAACACCATATATTTT. This translates into CASRVQVSGNTIYF.

This chain links TRBV4-1 with TRBJ1-1; no clear D. Between the trimmed V and J ends, which lost 3 bases and 7 bases, there was a span of 18 bases. The CDR3 is 15 amino acids. Looked up from germline, CDR1 is MGHRA and CDR2 is YSYEKL. The CDR3 DNA is TGCGCCAGCAGCCAGATCACGAGGGTACATGATGAAGCTTTCTTT. It is translated as CASSQITRVHDEAFF.

This clonotype has ten or more counts. V gene TRBV2 combines with J gene TRBJ2-2; D possibly corresponds to TRBD2 (6 bases). CDR1 is SNHLY, CDR2 FYNNEI, per germline. Trimming stripped 2 bases from V and 6 bases from J, with 19 bases between. There are 17 residues in the CDR3. The CDR3 is CASSELGAGLPAGELFF. For the CDR3, the DNA is TGTGCCAGCAGTGAATTAGGGGCGGGATTACCCGCCGGGGAGCTGTTTTTT.

This clonotype was counted a few times. The genes are TRBV20-1 and TRBJ2-7; D call uncertain. Germline CDR1 is DFQATT and CDR2 is SNEGSKA (reference sequence). V gave up 3 bases and J gave up 0 bases, with 12 bases separating them. The CDR3 is 14 residues long. CDR3 in amino acids: CSASDPVSSYEQYF. CDR3 sequence (DNA): TGCAGTGCTAGTGATCCGGTAAGCTCCTACGAGCAGTACTTC.

This clonotype was detected many times. The chain employs TRBV28 and TRBJ1-6; 8 bases agree with TRBD1. The trim removed 4 bases at V and 8 bases at J, leaving 7 bases unmatched. Germline V gene lookup returns CDR1 MDHEN and CDR2 SYDVKM. CDR3 length: 15 residues. The CDR3 nucleotides are TGTGCCAGCAGTTCAGCGACAGGGGATTATTCACCCCTCCACTTT. Translating it yields CASSSATGDYSPLHF.

Ten or more counts support this clonotype. The V call is TRBV9, the J call TRBJ2-7, with a possible D match to TRBD1 (6 bases). The CDR3 contains 15 residues. V lost 3 bases to trimming and J lost 6 bases, with 19 bases between them. The germline gives CDR1 SGDLS, CDR2 YYNGEE. The CDR3 coding sequence is TGTGCCAGCAGCGAGATGCCTACAGGGTCGAGCGAGCAGTACTTC. This codes for CASSEMPTGSSEQYF.

In DNA form, the CDR3 reads TGTGCCTGGAGTTCACCACCATGGCCCGCTGAAGCTTTCTTT. Translating gives CAWSSPPWPAEAFF. This chain connects TRBV30 to TRBJ1-1; no clear D. This CDR3 has 14 amino acids. V lost 2 bases and J 6 bases, leaving 16 bases between the germline ends. Per the germline V gene, CDR1 is GTSNPN and CDR2 is SVGIG (reference sequence).

V usage is TRBV12-3 or TRBV12-4 and J usage is TRBJ2-7, with TRBD1 as a possible D gene (6 bases). This CDR3 contains 13 residues. V shed 5 bases and J shed 7 bases, with 15 bases lying between them. The CDR3 region is CASSTQQGYEQYF. CDR3 bases: TGTGCCAGCAGTACACAACAGGGTTATGAGCAGTACTTC.

The rearrangement links TRBV7-3 to TRBJ2-5; a possible D gene is TRBD1 (5 bases). The CDR3 runs 13 residues. The germline V and J ends were trimmed by 4 bases and 7 bases, with 13 bases remaining between them. Germline V lookup: CDR1 SGHTA, CDR2 FQGTGA. The DNA for the CDR3 is TGTGCCAGCAGCTCGAACTTACAGGCGACCCAGTACTTC. The encoded protein is CASSSNLQATQYF.